These 24 T cell receptor beta chains came from one sample sequenced in a study of blood T cell repertoires in COVID-19 (dated by TCRdb to the early 2020s). The library relied on the immunoSEQ multiplex PCR assay. TCRdb took over this immuneACCESS table, retaining in-frame rearrangements with V and J assigned. Such tables are incomplete; in checked studies, under half of the missing clones stem from an unresolved V gene, and the remainder is unexplained. The sample table records roughly 80,000 clones; around 80% of these occur just once. The biggest ten clones account for 25% to 35% of the sample. Sequencing was carried out using peripheral blood. These receptors originate from a woman aged 80 or over with acute or convalescent COVID-19.

The V call is TRBV6-2 or TRBV6-3, the J call TRBJ1-2; TRBD1 agrees at 8 bases. The CDR3 sequence is 16 residues long. Germline values: CDR1 MNHEY, CDR2 SVGEGT. With V trimmed by 6 bases and J by 4 bases, 13 bases remained unmatched. The CDR3 DNA is TGTGCCAGCAGCTCTACGGGACAGGCCAAGGCCTATGGCTACACCTTC. Protein product: CASSSTGQAKAYGYTF.

V usage is TRBV5-1 and J usage is TRBJ2-2; TRBD2 matches 11 bases. The CDR3 spans 17 residues. The V segment lost 1 base and the J segment 7 bases; nucleotides outside the gene matches: 9. Germline CDR1 SGHRS, CDR2 YFSETQ. The CDR3 is CASSLILAGGGSGELFF. DNA for the CDR3: TGCGCCAGCAGCTTGATTCTAGCGGGAGGAGGGAGCGGGGAGCTGTTTTTT. Drawing the rest from reference TRBV5-1 and TRBJ2-2, the complete variable domain is KAGVTQTPRYLIKTRGQQVTLSCSPISGHRSVSWYQQTPGQGLQFLFEYFSETQRNKGNFPGRFSGRQFSNSRSEMNVSTLELGDSALYLCASSLILAGGGSGELFFGEGSRLTVL.

The rearrangement links TRBV27 to TRBJ1-2; possibly TRBD1 for D (6 bases). The CDR3 is made up of 11 amino acids. Trimming removed 10 bases at V and 7 bases at J, with 13 bases between. Germline values: CDR1 MNHEY, CDR2 SMNVEV (reference sequence). The CDR3 bases are TGTGCCACCCGGGGGGCGATTGGCTACACCTTC. Amino acid sequence: CATRGAIGYTF.

The chain carries TRBV5-1 and TRBJ1-1; TRBD1 aligns across 8 bases. Germline CDR1 SGHRS, CDR2 YFSETQ. This CDR3 region has 13 residues. Trimming took 4 bases from V and 4 from J; bases not matched to a gene: 3. The CDR3 DNA follows: TGCGCCAGCAGCATCACAGGGGGCACTGAAGCTTTCTTT. It yields the protein CASSITGGTEAFF.

The gene calls are TRBV5-1 and TRBJ2-3, with 13 positions matching TRBD2. Germline assignment: CDR1 SGHRS and CDR2 YFSETQ. After removal of 1 base from V and 4 bases from J, the junction contained 6 bases not matched to a gene. The CDR3 spans 17 residues. The CDR3 is CASSLPGTSGIADTQYF. The CDR3 DNA reads as TGCGCCAGCAGCTTGCCAGGGACTAGCGGGATCGCAGATACGCAGTATTTT.

The chain uses TRBV11-2 and TRBJ2-6, with D uncertain. The CDR3 loop spans 14 amino acids. The V and J ends lost 1 base and 3 bases respectively, with 4 bases between them. Germline V gene sequence: CDR1 SGHAT, CDR2 FQNNGV. The CDR3 here is CASSLVDGANVLTF. CDR3 coding DNA: TGTGCCAGCAGCTTAGTAGATGGGGCCAACGTCCTGACTTTC.

The chain carries TRBV24-1 and TRBJ2-1; 8 bases agree with TRBD1. CDR3 size: 16 residues. Per germline, CDR1 KGHDR and CDR2 SFDVKD. V lost 7 bases to trimming and J lost 0 bases; unmatched junction nucleotides: 7. This CDR3 reads CATSDQGASSYNEQFF. The CDR3 nucleotides are TGTGCCACCAGCGATCAGGGGGCCAGCTCCTACAATGAGCAGTTCTTC.

The chain employs TRBV5-5 and TRBJ2-3; D unresolved. Germline V lookup: CDR1 SGHKS, CDR2 YYEKEE (reference sequence). Trimming took 5 bases from V and 6 from J, leaving 13 bases between them. The CDR3 is 13 amino acids. The CDR3 DNA sequence: TGTGCCAGCAGTTCGCTAGGAGTCGATACGCAGTATTTT. It is translated as CASSSLGVDTQYF.

The V gene is TRBV5-3, the J gene TRBJ2-5, with TRBD2 matching 8 bases. TRBV5-3 is labeled an ORF, and its function is uncertain. J lost 4 bases, V lost 4 bases, and 9 bases had no gene match. The CDR3 covers 15 residues. The CDR3 is CARSPQSGRRETQYF. DNA for the CDR3: TGTGCCAGAAGCCCCCAGAGCGGGAGAAGAGAGACCCAGTACTTC.

Here the CDR3 reads CASSLSVVTNTGELFF. The CDR3 DNA sequence: TGTGCCAGCAGCTTAAGCGTCGTAACGAACACCGGGGAGCTGTTTTTT. This rearrangement joins TRBV7-3 to TRBJ2-2; D remains ambiguous. Germline assignment: CDR1 SGHTA and CDR2 FQGTGA. Trimming removed 1 base from V and 0 bases from J, with 9 bases in between. The CDR3 sequence is 16 residues long.

The chain employs TRBV5-1 and TRBJ2-7; a possible D gene is TRBD2 (6 bases). The germline gives CDR1 SGHRS, CDR2 YFSETQ. This CDR3 is built from 14 residues. Trimming shortened V by 0 bases and J by 5 bases, and 12 bases separated the two germline ends. For the CDR3, the DNA is TGCGCCAGCAGCTTGGGGCGGGGAGGAGACGAGCAGTACTTC. Protein product: CASSLGRGGDEQYF.

This rearrangement joins TRBV6-2 or TRBV6-3 to TRBJ2-1; 7 nucleotides agree with TRBD2. The CDR3 contains 17 residues. Germline V gene sequence: CDR1 MNHEY, CDR2 SVGEGT. J was trimmed by 6 bases and V by 2 bases; bases with no gene match: 13. The CDR3 protein is CASSYVIGGSIANEQFF. CDR3 coding DNA: TGTGCCAGCAGTTACGTTATCGGCGGGAGTATAGCCAATGAGCAGTTCTTC.

This chain joins TRBV6-2 or TRBV6-3 and TRBJ2-7; 11 bases map to TRBD2. Unmatched junction bases numbered 2, after V lost 6 bases and J lost 1 base. The CDR3 is 14 amino acids. Germline V gene data show CDR1 as MNHEY and CDR2 as SVGEGT. CDR3 DNA sequence: TGTGCCAGCAGCGGGACTAGCGGATCCTACGAGCAGTACTTC. Translated, it gives CASSGTSGSYEQYF.

The chain has TRBV27 and TRBJ1-6; D call uncertain. The V gene's germline CDR1 is MNHEY and CDR2 SMNVEV (reference sequence). Trimming shortened V by 3 bases and J by 10 bases, and 4 bases separated the two germline ends. The CDR3 spans 11 residues. The CDR3 loop reads CASSLGSPLHF. The CDR3 nucleotides read TGTGCCAGCAGTTTGGGCTCACCCCTCCACTTT.

This chain uses TRBV10-3 with TRBJ1-6; tentatively, D is TRBD1 (5 bases). Germline lookup yields CDR1 ENHRY and CDR2 SYGVKD. This CDR3 spans 14 amino acids. Trimming removed 3 bases from V and 10 bases from J, with 13 bases in between. CDR3 sequence reads: CAISEGQGESPLHF. CDR3 bases: TGTGCCATCAGTGAAGGGCAGGGCGAATCACCCCTCCACTTT.

This rearrangement joins TRBV2 to TRBJ2-2; D is unresolved. The CDR3 totals 14 residues. V lost 7 bases, J lost 0 bases, and 9 bases lay in between. Germline assignment: CDR1 SNHLY and CDR2 FYNNEI. CDR3 loop: CASKGQANTGELFF. For the CDR3, the DNA is TGTGCCAGCAAAGGTCAGGCGAACACCGGGGAGCTGTTTTTT.

This chain links TRBV11-2 with TRBJ2-1; no reliable D call. With 0 bases removed from V and 0 bases from J, the gap between germline ends came to 9 bases. The germline CDR1 and CDR2 sequences are SGHAT and FQNNGV. This CDR3 is built from 16 residues. Here the CDR3 reads CASSLDVESSYNEQFF. The CDR3 DNA sequence: TGTGCCAGCAGCTTAGATGTGGAGAGCTCCTACAATGAGCAGTTCTTC.

This rearrangement joins TRBV27 to TRBJ2-7; D perhaps matches TRBD1 (6 bases). Trimming cost V 0 bases and J 4 bases, with 19 bases left between them. CDR1 and CDR2 (germline): MNHEY, SMNVEV (reference sequence). This CDR3 has 17 residues. DNA for the CDR3: TGTGCCAGCAGTTTATCCCCTACCGGGACACCACCATACGAGCAGTACTTC. This gives the protein CASSLSPTGTPPYEQYF.

This rearrangement joins TRBV2 to TRBJ2-3; TRBD1 matches at 10 bases. CDR1 is SNHLY and CDR2 is FYNNEI in the germline V gene. This CDR3 region has 15 residues. Germline trimming cut 6 bases from V and 6 bases from J; bases unmatched to any gene: 9. The chain's CDR3 is CASRPGTGVGDTQYF. The DNA for the CDR3 is TGTGCCAGCAGACCCGGGACAGGGGTTGGGGATACGCAGTATTTT.

The CDR3 DNA reads TGTGCCAGCAGCTCAGCCCCCTACAGACAGGGGGCTATCTACGAGCAGTACTTC. Residues: CASSSAPYRQGAIYEQYF. The J gene is TRBJ2-7, the V gene TRBV28; the match to TRBD1 covers 10 bases. With 6 bases clipped from V and 3 bases from J, the junction kept 17 bases outside the gene matches. The germline V gene encodes CDR1 MDHEN and CDR2 SYDVKM. The CDR3 runs to 18 residues.

This chain uses TRBV6-5 with TRBJ1-1, with D tentatively TRBD1 (6 bases). Trimming pared 11 bases from V and 1 base from J, leaving 17 bases between. This CDR3 comprises 14 residues. The V gene's germline CDR1 is MNHEY and CDR2 SVGAGI. CDR3 DNA: TGTGCCGGGAAACAGGGTGCTGAGAACACTGAAGCTTTCTTT. Encoded protein: CAGKQGAENTEAFF.

The J gene is TRBJ2-7, the V gene TRBV10-1; 8 nucleotides match TRBD1. Looked up from germline, CDR1 is WNHNN and CDR2 is SYGVQD (reference sequence). The V gene end was trimmed by 0 bases and the J gene end by 4 bases; junction bases not matched to a gene: 8. The CDR3 sequence is 16 residues long. This CDR3 reads CASSESATGGRYEQYF. CDR3 sequence (DNA): TGCGCCAGCAGTGAGTCGGCTACAGGGGGTCGGTACGAGCAGTACTTC.

The chain is built from TRBV24-1 and TRBJ2-1, with 9 bases lining up with TRBD2. The ends lost 0 bases at V and 7 bases at J; junction bases unmatched: 12. CDR3 length equals 18 residues. Germline V CDR1 and CDR2: KGHDR, SFDVKD. For the CDR3, the DNA is TGTGCCACCAGTGATTTGCGGGCGGCGGGAGGGCCGAGGAATGAGCAGTTCTTC. This sequence encodes CATSDLRAAGGPRNEQFF.

The V and J genes are TRBV19 and TRBJ2-6; D may be TRBD1 (5 bases). V was trimmed by 4 bases and J by 6 bases, leaving 10 bases between them. This CDR3 comprises 14 residues. Looked up from germline, CDR1 is LNHDA and CDR2 is SQIVND (reference sequence). The DNA of the CDR3 is TGTGCCAGTAGTACCAGAGGACAGGCCAACGTCCTGACTTTC. The encoded protein is CASSTRGQANVLTF.